This is a list of T cell receptor beta chains from one sample in a study of regulatory T cells in long-lasting Graves disease. TCRdb independently ran MiXCR on the multiplex PCR reads; one entry per CDR3 protein. The profile shows approximately 490,000 distinct CDR3 sequences, roughly 17% of them singletons. These same data were also listed under a study on T cells in Graves' hyperthyroidism and ophthalmopathy.

This specimen was peripheral blood mononuclear cells (PBMCs), taken at new diagnosis, from a patient treated with antithyroid drugs. These TCRs come from a man aged 35 to 55 with Graves disease. Both conserved end residues are part of each CDR3. Each record gives: CDR3 length, V gene, J gene, CDR3 protein.

CDR3 length: 13; V gene: TRBV12-3/TRBV12-4; J gene: TRBJ2-3; CDR3 protein: CASSGQEKDTQYF
CDR3 length: 15; V gene: TRBV7-2; J gene: TRBJ2-3; CDR3 protein: CASNNWGGYTDTQYF
CDR3 length: 15; V gene: TRBV29-1; J gene: TRBJ2-6; CDR3 protein: CSVEDRGTGANVLTF
CDR3 length: 16; V gene: TRBV20-1; J gene: TRBJ1-6; CDR3 protein: CSAREDRSSYNSPLHF
CDR3 length: 12; V gene: TRBV29-1; J gene: TRBJ2-7; CDR3 protein: CSVGDISYEQYF
CDR3 length: 17; V gene: TRBV5-1; J gene: TRBJ2-5; CDR3 protein: CASSRARDSKYQETQYF
CDR3 length: 12; V gene: TRBV7-8; J gene: TRBJ2-7; CDR3 protein: CASRSQGYEQYF
CDR3 length: 15; V gene: TRBV27; J gene: TRBJ2-7; CDR3 protein: CASSPNLDISYEQYF
CDR3 length: 12; V gene: TRBV3-1; J gene: TRBJ1-2; CDR3 protein: CASSQDGEGYTF
CDR3 length: 15; V gene: TRBV24-1; J gene: TRBJ2-5; CDR3 protein: CATSDPTSDQETQYF
CDR3 length: 14; V gene: TRBV5-1; J gene: TRBJ2-2; CDR3 protein: CASSLEWGTGELFF
CDR3 length: 14; V gene: TRBV2; J gene: TRBJ2-7; CDR3 protein: CASSQPTGVYEQYF
CDR3 length: 15; V gene: TRBV24-1; J gene: TRBJ2-2; CDR3 protein: CATSDRGTRAGELFF
CDR3 length: 15; V gene: TRBV12-3/TRBV12-4; J gene: TRBJ2-1; CDR3 protein: CASSFGVLARAEQFF
CDR3 length: 12; V gene: TRBV28; J gene: TRBJ2-6; CDR3 protein: CASETGANVLTF
CDR3 length: 18; V gene: TRBV5-1; J gene: TRBJ2-1; CDR3 protein: CASRGLADSLSSYNEQFF
CDR3 length: 17; V gene: TRBV4-1; J gene: TRBJ2-2; CDR3 protein: CASSQRGSAKNTGELFF
CDR3 length: 14; V gene: TRBV27; J gene: TRBJ1-1; CDR3 protein: CASSLSRPWTEAFF
CDR3 length: 13; V gene: TRBV28; J gene: TRBJ1-2; CDR3 protein: CASSLDSLDGYTF
CDR3 length: 10; V gene: TRBV27; J gene: TRBJ2-5; CDR3 protein: CASSYETQYF
CDR3 length: 14; V gene: TRBV12-3/TRBV12-4; J gene: TRBJ1-2; CDR3 protein: CASSGQGAWYGYTF
CDR3 length: 20; V gene: TRBV5-1; J gene: TRBJ2-4; CDR3 protein: CASSFSMGGVGSLAKNIQYF
CDR3 length: 15; V gene: TRBV7-8; J gene: TRBJ2-7; CDR3 protein: CASSLPGGSGYEQYF
CDR3 length: 16; V gene: TRBV28; J gene: TRBJ2-5; CDR3 protein: CASRNMGQGERETQYF
CDR3 length: 15; V gene: TRBV28; J gene: TRBJ2-3; CDR3 protein: CASSNRDGSTDTQYF
CDR3 length: 19; V gene: TRBV2; J gene: TRBJ2-3; CDR3 protein: CASSLNPAGGHLSTDTQYF
CDR3 length: 15; V gene: TRBV28; J gene: TRBJ2-7; CDR3 protein: CASSPPPDRAYEQYF
CDR3 length: 15; V gene: TRBV5-1; J gene: TRBJ2-7; CDR3 protein: CASSLDSQSSYEQYF
CDR3 length: 13; V gene: TRBV3-1; J gene: TRBJ2-5; CDR3 protein: CASSQMGGETQYF
CDR3 length: 15; V gene: TRBV7-9; J gene: TRBJ2-3; CDR3 protein: CASSFTSGNTDTQYF
CDR3 length: 14; V gene: TRBV20-1; J gene: TRBJ2-1; CDR3 protein: CSARYGSSYNEQFF
CDR3 length: 14; V gene: TRBV28; J gene: TRBJ2-7; CDR3 protein: CASSSTSGYYEQYF
CDR3 length: 13; V gene: TRBV4-2; J gene: TRBJ2-1; CDR3 protein: CASSPRRGDEQFF
CDR3 length: 12; V gene: TRBV7-2; J gene: TRBJ1-1; CDR3 protein: CASSFVNTEAFF
CDR3 length: 13; V gene: TRBV20-1; J gene: TRBJ2-4; CDR3 protein: CSASRGGRDIQYF
CDR3 length: 13; V gene: TRBV2; J gene: TRBJ2-1; CDR3 protein: CASSGGRLNEQFF
CDR3 length: 15; V gene: TRBV25-1; J gene: TRBJ2-7; CDR3 protein: CASSGDRGVRGWQYF
CDR3 length: 21; V gene: TRBV6-5; J gene: TRBJ2-2; CDR3 protein: CASSSKRTGDSNIRPTGEPFF
CDR3 length: 16; V gene: TRBV15; J gene: TRBJ2-3; CDR3 protein: CATSRGNGGFTDTQYF
CDR3 length: 15; V gene: TRBV10-3; J gene: TRBJ1-4; CDR3 protein: CAISEMGPTNEKLFF
CDR3 length: 16; V gene: TRBV3-1; J gene: TRBJ2-7; CDR3 protein: CASSLSSGSYSYEQYF